This passage covers 10 T cell receptor beta chains from one sample sequenced in a study of blood T cell repertoires in COVID-19 (dated by TCRdb to the early 2020s). Library construction relied on the immunoSEQ multiplex PCR assay. TCRdb holds this immuneACCESS table with in-frame rearrangements only. Some clones are missing; in checked studies, unresolved V genes explain under half, and the rest has no known cause. This sample has approximately 170,000 clones in its table, and roughly 84% of those were observed once. The ten most abundant clones make up roughly 10% of the sample. Sequenced input: peripheral blood. The receptor set was obtained from a woman of 80 years or more with active or convalescent COVID-19.

This clone was seen once. The CDR3 loop reads CASSVDSYSGNTIYF. CDR3 sequence (DNA): TGCGCCAGCAGCGTGGACAGCTACTCTGGAAACACCATATATTTT. This sequence joins TRBV5-1 and TRBJ1-3, with D maybe TRBD1 (6 bases). The CDR3 length is 15 residues. Germline-derived CDR1 and CDR2 are SGHRS and YFSETQ. V lost 4 bases, J lost 0 bases, and 11 bases lay in between.

A note on this clone: The junction and the germline gene differ at one end; a read error may be behind it. The rearrangement joins TRBV27 to TRBJ2-7; maybe TRBD1 (6 bases). CDR3 size: 9 residues. The germline gives CDR1 MNHEY, CDR2 SMNVEV (reference sequence). The CDR3 DNA sequence: TGTGCCAGGGCGGACAGATTAAATTTC. It yields the protein CARADRLNF.

This clone was seen just once. The V call is TRBV30, the J call TRBJ2-5; the match to TRBD2 covers 12 bases. The CDR3 is 15 amino acids. Per the germline V gene, CDR1 is GTSNPN and CDR2 is SVGIG (reference sequence). After removal of 0 bases from V and 4 bases from J, the junction contained 3 bases not matched to a gene. The CDR3 DNA reads TGTGCCTGGAGTGTTACGGGACTAGCGGGAGAGACCCAGTACTTC. Translation: CAWSVTGLAGETQYF.

The chain joins TRBV19 to TRBJ2-7, with D possibly being TRBD1 (6 bases). Deletions cut 3 bases from V and 3 bases from J, with 15 bases between. CDR1 is LNHDA and CDR2 is SQIVND in the germline V gene (reference sequence). The CDR3 contains 15 residues. Here the CDR3 DNA reads TGTGCCAGTAGTATTCCACAGGGAACCCGCTACGAGCAGTACTTC. Translated, it gives CASSIPQGTRYEQYF.

Details on this clone: An end of the junction differs from the germline gene, which may be a read error. The chain recombines TRBV3-1 (or the pseudogene TRBV3-2) with TRBJ2-4; 12 nucleotides line up with TRBD2. Germline assignment: CDR1 LGHDT and CDR2 YNNKEL (reference sequence). There are 15 residues in the CDR3. The CDR3 spells CASSRSTGLAGIPLF. CDR3 DNA sequence: TGTGCCAGCAGCAGATCGACAGGACTAGCGGGGATCCCCCTTTTC.

The CDR3 DNA follows: TGCGCCAGCAGCTTCAGTCACGGGAGCTCTGGAAACACCATATATTTT. It codes for CASSFSHGSSGNTIYF. The chain uses TRBV5-1 and TRBJ1-3; D gene ambiguous. Looked up from germline, CDR1 is SGHRS and CDR2 is YFSETQ. The CDR3 totals 16 residues. With 2 bases removed from V and 0 bases from J, the gap between germline ends came to 12 bases.

This clone occurred a few times. This chain connects TRBV11-2 to TRBJ2-2, with 10 bases identical to TRBD2. This CDR3 has 17 residues. Per the germline V gene, CDR1 is SGHAT and CDR2 is FQNNGV. The trim removed 2 bases at V and 3 bases at J, leaving 6 bases unmatched. The CDR3, as DNA: TGTGCCAGCAGCTTAATTAGCGGGAGGTCTGACACCGGGGAGCTGTTTTTT. This sequence encodes CASSLISGRSDTGELFF.

The chain links TRBV20-1 to TRBJ2-7; the D gene is possibly TRBD2 (6 bases). The germline V gene has CDR1 DFQATT and CDR2 SNEGSKA (reference sequence). The CDR3 totals 14 residues. Trimming stripped 3 bases from V and 2 bases from J, with 14 bases between. The chain's CDR3 is CSASEDGRAYEQYF. DNA of the CDR3: TGCAGTGCTAGTGAGGACGGGAGAGCCTACGAGCAGTACTTC.

CDR3 nucleotide sequence: TGTGCCAGCAGCTTAGTGCCCAGGGAAAGAGGCGAGCAGTACTTC. The encoded protein is CASSLVPRERGEQYF. This chain connects TRBV7-8 to TRBJ2-7; D perhaps matches TRBD1 (5 bases). Germline CDR1 SGHVS, CDR2 FQNEAQ. The germline V and J ends were trimmed by 1 base and 6 bases, with 16 bases remaining between them. The CDR3 consists of 15 residues. The whole variable domain, remainder taken from reference TRBV7-8 and TRBJ2-7, is GAGVSQSPRYKVAKRGQDVALRCDPISGHVSLFWYQQALGQGPEFLTYFQNEAQLDKSGLPSDRFFAERPEGSVSTLKIQRTQQEDSAVYLCASSLVPRERGEQYFGPGTRLTVT.

The chain is built from TRBV19 and TRBJ1-1; possible D gene TRBD1, 6 bases. In germline, CDR1 is LNHDA, CDR2 SQIVND (reference sequence). The CDR3 is made up of 13 amino acids. Trimming pared 5 bases from V and 4 bases from J, leaving 11 bases between. CDR3 sequence (DNA): TGTGCCAGTAGTGGCAAAGGGGGCACTGAAGCTTTCTTT. Its protein is CASSGKGGTEAFF.